This T cell receptor beta chain stems from a study of beta chain features in type 1 diabetes (dated by TCRdb to the late 2010s). Looking at the study overall: Patients and healthy donors did not differ in mean age, gender distribution, total cell number or subset yield. A total of about 110 million sorted cells were examined across all samples, and the number of cells per subset was strongly correlated with RNA yield. The study compared the TCRB repertoires of sorted circulating CD4+ T cell subsets in recently diagnosed type 1 diabetes patients with those in matched healthy donors. Regulatory and stem cell-like memory subsets were isolated from only 8 patients and roughly 8 healthy donors, whereas naive and central memory subsets came from all 30 or so donors. What the study reported, not specific to this receptor: PCR might favor shorter templates, but patient and control samples were amplified and corrected together, so any skew would affect both groups equally. Naive, central memory and regulatory TCRB repertoires appeared to be more similar among patients than among healthy donors. Sequencing cDNA rather than genomic DNA could over-represent highly expressing activated cells, although activation and CD3 levels did not differ between groups. In all four CD4+ subsets, TCRB CDR3 length was moderately but significantly shorter in type 1 diabetes patients. Only small numbers of individuals were included in the HLA sub-analyses, which left unresolved whether HLA type had any influence on TCRB rearrangement. Patients with type 1 diabetes made fewer insertions and deleted more nucleotides at VDJ recombination sites, implying thymic rearrangement abnormalities.

The entire amount of isolated RNA was reverse transcribed using the High Capacity cDNA Reverse Transcription Kit, so the sequenced TCRB transcripts were expressed ones. Deep immunoSEQ sequencing was applied to naive, central memory and regulatory T cell samples, giving an average of roughly 3.3 million total reads per sample. Sorted cells were lysed in RLT buffer, and RNA was extracted using DNase-treated RNeasy Micro or Mini kits according to cell number. To prevent cross-contamination, every cell subset was processed on its own, while patient and healthy donor samples were processed together. The immunoSEQ multiplex PCR was used to amplify TCRB sequences from cDNA, generating 87-bp fragments that spanned the CDR3 region. Amplicons were sequenced on the Illumina HiSeq platform. The paper's processing steps were these. PCR bias was computationally corrected using synthetic template baselines, reads within Hamming distance 2 were collapsed, and singletons that could not be merged were discarded. Reads were aligned to IMGT to assign V, D and J genes, CDR3 length, and insertions or deletions at six rearrangement sites. Within each subset, clonotype counts were normalized to the number of sorted cells before true diversity and Gini coefficients were calculated with the tcR R package. The overlap coefficient, calculated on TCRB nucleotide sequences, was used to measure repertoire sharing. Sourced from immuneACCESS, this table was stored by TCRdb with only in-frame sequences that have V and J called. A share of the clones is absent; for the studies checked, an unresolved V gene accounts for under half, and the remainder has no known explanation. D and trimming come from the DNA, and the V and J calls and clone size come from that table. The sample records under 150,000 clones, less than 9% of which are singletons. Roughly 1.5% of the sample rests with the top ten.

Only a few counts were recorded for this clone. The specificity of this receptor is unknown. The record has no base qualities; no much larger clone is one base away. The CDR3 contains 15 residues, cysteine and phenylalanine counted. The only DNA kept is the CDR3, 45 bases in frame from the first base. Based on the germline V gene (reference sequence), the CDR1 and CDR2 sequences are MNHNY and SVGAGI. Germline trimming: 6 bases from V, 0 bases from J; junction bases outside gene matches: 4. From each donor, a single peripheral blood sample of 100 to 150 mL on average was drawn into heparinised tubes. Using a panel that included CD45RO, CCR7, CD25, CD127, CD95 and CD27, naive, central memory, regulatory and stem cell-like memory CD4+ T cells were sorted on a BD FACSAria II. Every sorted population had a purity above 95%. PBMCs were isolated immediately by Lymphoprep density gradient centrifugation and stained directly without culture. Samples were stained and sorted in pairs, with one healthy donor and one patient per experiment, so that batch effects were minimized.

Rearrangement joined TRBV6-6 to TRBJ1-5, with 8 bases aligning to TRBD1. The sample was central memory CD4+ T cells from blood. The sequence was collected from a woman between 25 and 40 years old in good health. The CDR3: CASRGTGGSNQPQHF. The nucleotide sequence is TGTGCCAGCAGGGGCACAGGGGGTAGCAATCAGCCCCAGCATTTT.